Following are 24 T cell receptor beta chains from one sample sequenced in a study of control samples from healthy donors and cancer patients. Assay used: immunoSEQ multiplex PCR; TCRdb lists only in-frame clones, some missing. Of 40,000 to 55,000 clones in the sample, more than 70% were seen once. Sequenced sample: PBMCs. The receptors were sampled from a man aged 35-49 years with colorectal cancer.

This rearrangement joins TRBV11-3 to TRBJ2-2, with TRBD2 identical over 9 bases. Germline CDR1 SGHNT, CDR2 YENEEA. CDR3 size: 20 residues. V lost 2 bases, J lost 5 bases, and 18 bases stayed unmatched. DNA of the CDR3: TGTGCCAGCAGCTTATCTGTAGCGGGAGCCTCAAGACCCTCAACCGGGGAGCTGTTTTTT. Encoded protein: CASSLSVAGASRPSTGELFF.

This sequence joins TRBV3-1 (or the pseudogene TRBV3-2) and TRBJ1-3, with no clear D. Germline CDR1 is LGHDT and CDR2 is YNNKEL (reference sequence). The V and J ends lost 4 bases and 7 bases respectively, with 17 bases between them. This CDR3 region has 15 residues. The CDR3 here is CASSLRPGNRNTIYF. The CDR3 nucleotides read TGTGCCAGCAGCCTCCGCCCGGGAAACCGGAACACCATATATTTT.

The chain links TRBV7-9 to TRBJ2-7; no clear D gene. The V gene's germline CDR1 is SEHNR and CDR2 FQNEAQ (reference sequence). This CDR3 region has 11 residues. V lost 4 bases to trimming and J lost 2 bases, with 3 bases between them. Written as DNA, the CDR3 is TGTGCCAGCAGCTATACCTACGAGCAGTACTTC. This codes for CASSYTYEQYF.

This clone was seen only once. V gene TRBV27 combines with J gene TRBJ2-7; 14 nucleotides line up with TRBD2. The trim removed 3 bases at V and 5 bases at J, leaving 3 bases unmatched. The germline CDR1 and CDR2 sequences are MNHEY and SMNVEV (reference sequence). The CDR3 contains 15 residues. CDR3 DNA sequence: TGTGCCAGCAGTTTGGGACTAGCGGGAGTTAACGAGCAGTACTTC. Translated: CASSLGLAGVNEQYF.

The gene calls are TRBV28 and TRBJ2-2; D remains ambiguous. The germline V gene has CDR1 MDHEN and CDR2 SYDVKM. This CDR3 has 15 residues. Trimming removed 3 bases at V and 0 bases at J, with 8 bases between. This CDR3 reads CASSFWSSNTGELFF. CDR3 in DNA: TGTGCCAGCAGTTTTTGGAGTTCGAACACCGGGGAGCTGTTTTTT.

The rearrangement links TRBV5-8 to TRBJ2-5, with D perhaps matching TRBD1 or TRBD2 (5 bases each). The V and J ends lost 4 bases and 5 bases respectively, with 15 bases between them. Looked up from germline, CDR1 is SGHTS and CDR2 is YDEGEE. The CDR3 runs to 14 residues. In DNA form, the CDR3 reads TGTGCCAGCAGCCCGGGACCTAAGGGGGAGACCCAGTACTTC. This gives the protein CASSPGPKGETQYF.

The V call is TRBV4-1, the J call TRBJ2-7; D not resolved. V gave up 4 bases and J gave up 4 bases, with 11 bases separating them. The germline CDR1 and CDR2 sequences are MGHRA and YSYEKL. This CDR3 has 13 amino acids. The CDR3 DNA is TGCGCCAGCAGCCCCCCAGGAAAATACGAGCAGTACTTC. Amino acid sequence: CASSPPGKYEQYF.

V is TRBV4-3 and J is TRBJ2-1; TRBD2 matches at 7 bases. V shed 4 bases and J 6 bases; nucleotides not matched to a gene: 3. The V gene's germline CDR1 is LGHNA and CDR2 YSLEER. The CDR3 runs 13 residues. CDR3: CASSPPGGNEQFF. For the CDR3, the DNA is TGCGCCAGCAGCCCCCCGGGAGGCAATGAGCAGTTCTTC.

This chain uses TRBV27 with TRBJ2-6; D unclear. Germline V lookup: CDR1 MNHEY, CDR2 SMNVEV (reference sequence). The CDR3 has 16 amino acids. The V gene lost 3 bases and the J gene lost 0 bases, with 9 bases spanning the gap. CDR3 nucleotides: TGTGCCAGCAGTTTCTCGAGTCGCTCTGGGGCCAACGTCCTGACTTTC. Translation gives CASSFSSRSGANVLTF.

The J gene is TRBJ2-7, the V gene TRBV6-1; TRBD2 might be the D (6 bases). There are 16 residues in the CDR3. V gave up 0 bases and J gave up 5 bases, with 17 bases separating them. The V gene's germline CDR1 is MNHNS and CDR2 SASEGT. The CDR3: CASSEAVREVIDEQYF. CDR3 nucleotides: TGTGCCAGCAGTGAAGCGGTAAGGGAGGTCATCGACGAGCAGTACTTC.

The V gene is TRBV28, the J gene TRBJ1-1, with D possibly being TRBD1 (5 bases). The CDR3 consists of 12 residues. Germline CDR1 is MDHEN and CDR2 is SYDVKM. Trimming took 4 bases from V and 5 from J, leaving 8 bases between them. CDR3 sequence reads: CASSWGVTEAFF. CDR3 DNA: TGTGCCAGCAGTTGGGGGGTGACTGAAGCTTTCTTT. Combining the CDR3 with reference TRBV28 and TRBJ1-1 gives the whole variable domain DVKVTQSSRYLVKRTGEKVFLECVQDMDHENMFWYRQDPGLGLRLIYFSYDVKMKEKGDIPEGYSVSREKKERFSLILESASTNQTSMYLCASSWGVTEAFFGQGTRLTVV.

The rearrangement links TRBV12-3 or TRBV12-4 to TRBJ2-7, with TRBD1 identical over 7 bases. The CDR3 loop spans 11 amino acids. The junction had 5 bases not matched to a gene; V was cut back by 8 bases and J by 7 bases. The CDR3 nucleotides are TGTGCCAGCGCCTTCAGGGGGGAGCAGTACTTC. Its protein product is CASAFRGEQYF.

This chain connects TRBV28 to TRBJ2-1; 11 bases map to TRBD2. Germline-derived CDR1 and CDR2 are MDHEN and SYDVKM. V was clipped by 5 bases and J by 10 bases; unmatched bases: 10. The CDR3 loop spans 15 amino acids. As DNA, the CDR3 is TGTGCCAGCAGTCCTATTAGCGGGAGGGCCGACGAGCAGTTCTTC. This gives the protein CASSPISGRADEQFF.

The chain employs TRBV5-4 and TRBJ2-3; 13 positions agree with TRBD2. CDR3 length: 17 amino acids. Germline CDR1 SGHNT, CDR2 YYREEE (reference sequence). The V and J ends lost 4 bases and 0 bases, in that order; junction bases with no gene match: 5. In nucleotides, the CDR3 is TGTGCCAGCAGCCCGGCGGGACTAGCGGGAAGCACAGATACGCAGTATTTT. Translated, it gives CASSPAGLAGSTDTQYF.

The chain couples TRBV9 to TRBJ1-2; TRBD1 is a possible D gene (6 bases). The CDR3 loop spans 13 amino acids. Germline V gene data show CDR1 as SGDLS and CDR2 as YYNGEE. V gave up 3 bases and J gave up 5 bases, with 11 bases separating them. The CDR3 sequence: CASSAQRGYGYTF. Here the CDR3 DNA reads TGTGCCAGCAGCGCCCAAAGGGGGTATGGCTACACCTTC.

This CDR3 reads CASSAGTSSSGANVLTF. The CDR3 DNA follows: TGTGCCAGCAGCGCCGGGACAAGTTCCTCTGGGGCCAACGTCCTGACTTTC. This chain connects TRBV7-9 to TRBJ2-6, with D possibly being TRBD1 (6 bases). Germline V gene data show CDR1 as SEHNR and CDR2 as FQNEAQ (reference sequence). V dropped 5 bases and J dropped 0 bases, with 14 bases sitting between them. This CDR3 comprises 17 residues.

The rearrangement links TRBV4-3 to TRBJ1-1; D is unresolved. Trimming took 1 base from V and 4 from J, leaving 10 bases between them. Looked up from germline, CDR1 is LGHNA and CDR2 is YSLEER. This CDR3 has 14 amino acids. CDR3 region: CASSQGIRATEAFF. CDR3 nucleotide sequence: TGCGCCAGCAGCCAAGGGATCCGGGCCACTGAAGCTTTCTTT.

This rearrangement joins TRBV4-1 to TRBJ2-3; D gene uncertain. The germline V gene encodes CDR1 MGHRA and CDR2 YSYEKL. The CDR3 spans 15 residues. V was shortened by 3 bases and J by 2 bases, with 12 bases between the two germline ends. The CDR3 DNA reads as TGCGCCAGCAGCCAGGCTATTGCGGACACAGATACGCAGTATTTT. Its translation is CASSQAIADTDTQYF.

The chain joins TRBV6-6 to TRBJ1-5, with D possibly TRBD1 on 5 matching bases. The V gene lost 5 bases and the J gene lost 6 bases, with 14 bases spanning the gap. The CDR3 has 14 residues. Germline lookup yields CDR1 MNHNY and CDR2 SVGAGI (reference sequence). CDR3 sequence: CASSDHGAGQPQHF. CDR3 coding DNA: TGTGCCAGCAGTGACCACGGGGCCGGTCAGCCCCAGCATTTT.

The J gene is TRBJ1-2, the V gene TRBV11-2; D unclear. V lost 1 base and J lost 3, with 6 bases in between. This CDR3 comprises 13 residues. Germline CDR1 reads SGHAT; CDR2 reads FQNNGV. The CDR3 spells CASSLASDYGYTF. As DNA, the CDR3 is TGTGCCAGCAGCTTAGCTTCAGACTATGGCTACACCTTC.

J is TRBJ1-1 and V is TRBV12-3 or TRBV12-4; D not resolved. V lost 1 base and J lost 9, with 9 bases in between. The CDR3 is 12 residues long. Here the CDR3 DNA reads TGTGCCAGCAGTTTAGAGGGAACGCAAGCTTTCTTT. Protein: CASSLEGTQAFF.

The chain couples TRBV28 to TRBJ2-7; 7 bases line up with TRBD1. Looked up from germline, CDR1 is MDHEN and CDR2 is SYDVKM. V lost 5 bases, J lost 0 bases, and 1 base stayed unmatched. This CDR3 comprises 13 residues. CDR3 in DNA: TGTGCCAGCAGTGGGACAGACTCCTACGAGCAGTACTTC. Its translation is CASSGTDSYEQYF.

DNA of the CDR3: TGTGCCAGCAGCGGACAGGGTAATCAGCCCCAGCATTTT. This encodes CASSGQGNQPQHF. The rearrangement uses TRBV27 and TRBJ1-5, with 8 nucleotides matching TRBD1. There are 13 residues in the CDR3. The germline V gene encodes CDR1 MNHEY and CDR2 SMNVEV (reference sequence). The trim removed 6 bases at V and 4 bases at J, leaving 2 bases unmatched.

The count of this clone is one. The chain uses TRBV7-2 and TRBJ1-4, with 9 bases fitting TRBD1. The J segment lost 7 bases and the V segment lost 2 bases, leaving 11 bases of the junction unmatched. The V gene's germline CDR1 is SGHTA and CDR2 FQGNSA. The CDR3 is 17 residues long. Here the CDR3 DNA reads TGTGCCAGCAGCTTATGTCTTAAGGACAGGGGAGGTGAAAAACTGTTTTTT. Encoded protein: CASSLCLKDRGGEKLFF.